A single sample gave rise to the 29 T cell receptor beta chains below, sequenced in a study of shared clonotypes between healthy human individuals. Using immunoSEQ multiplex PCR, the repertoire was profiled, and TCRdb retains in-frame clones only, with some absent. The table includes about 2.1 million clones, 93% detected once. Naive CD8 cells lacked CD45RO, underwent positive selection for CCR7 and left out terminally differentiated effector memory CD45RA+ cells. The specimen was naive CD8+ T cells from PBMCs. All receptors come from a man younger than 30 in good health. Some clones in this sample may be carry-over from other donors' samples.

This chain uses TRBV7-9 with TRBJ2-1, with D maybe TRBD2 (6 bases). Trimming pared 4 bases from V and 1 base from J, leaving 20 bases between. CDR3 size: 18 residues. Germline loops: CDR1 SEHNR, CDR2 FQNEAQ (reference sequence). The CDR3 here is CASSSQTAGGPSYNEQFF. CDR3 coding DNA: TGTGCCAGCAGCTCACAAACCGCAGGAGGGCCTTCCTACAATGAGCAGTTCTTC.

CDR3 coding DNA: TGTGCCAGTAGTCTCCGCCCGGACAGTGAAGCTTTCTTT. It specifies CASSLRPDSEAFF. The chain combines TRBV19 with TRBJ1-1; TRBD1 might be the D (6 bases). Germline lookup yields CDR1 LNHDA and CDR2 SQIVND (reference sequence). This CDR3 contains 13 residues. The V and J ends lost 5 bases and 7 bases respectively, with 14 bases between them.

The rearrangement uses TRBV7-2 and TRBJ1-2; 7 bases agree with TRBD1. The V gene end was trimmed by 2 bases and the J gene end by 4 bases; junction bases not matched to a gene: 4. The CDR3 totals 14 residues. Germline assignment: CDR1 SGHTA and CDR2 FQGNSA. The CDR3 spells CASSLSGGSYGYTF. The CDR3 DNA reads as TGTGCCAGCAGCTTATCAGGGGGTAGCTATGGCTACACCTTC.

CDR3 protein: CASSRTSRETQYF. The CDR3, as DNA: TGTGCCAGCAGCCGGACTAGCCGAGAGACCCAGTACTTC. The V call is TRBV11-3, the J call TRBJ2-5; TRBD2 matches 8 bases. V was clipped by 5 bases and J by 4 bases; unmatched bases: 3. This CDR3 spans 13 amino acids. Germline loops: CDR1 SGHNT, CDR2 YENEEA. Using reference TRBV11-3 and TRBJ2-5 for the parts outside the CDR3, the full variable domain is EAGVVQSPRYKIIEKKQPVAFWCNPISGHNTLYWYLQNLGQGPELLIRYENEEAVDDSQLPKDRFSAERLKGVDSTLKIQPAELGDSAVYLCASSRTSRETQYFGPGTRLLVL.

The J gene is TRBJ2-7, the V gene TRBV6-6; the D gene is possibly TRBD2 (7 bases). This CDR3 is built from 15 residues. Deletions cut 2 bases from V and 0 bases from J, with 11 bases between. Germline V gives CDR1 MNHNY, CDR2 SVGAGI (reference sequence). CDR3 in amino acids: CASSYEGGLSYEQYF. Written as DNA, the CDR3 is TGTGCCAGCAGTTACGAGGGGGGGCTCTCCTACGAGCAGTACTTC.

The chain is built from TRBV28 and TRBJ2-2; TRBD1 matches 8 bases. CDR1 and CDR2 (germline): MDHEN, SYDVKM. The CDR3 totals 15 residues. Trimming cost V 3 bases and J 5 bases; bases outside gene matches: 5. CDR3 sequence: CASSFVQGATGELFF. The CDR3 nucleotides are TGTGCCAGCAGTTTTGTGCAGGGGGCAACCGGGGAGCTGTTTTTT.

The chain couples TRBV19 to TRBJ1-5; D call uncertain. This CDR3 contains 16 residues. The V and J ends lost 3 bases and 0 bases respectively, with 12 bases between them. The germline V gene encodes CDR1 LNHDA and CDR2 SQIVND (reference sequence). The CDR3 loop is CASSIMGSYSNQPQHF. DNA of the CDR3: TGTGCCAGTAGTATCATGGGCAGCTATAGCAATCAGCCCCAGCATTTT.

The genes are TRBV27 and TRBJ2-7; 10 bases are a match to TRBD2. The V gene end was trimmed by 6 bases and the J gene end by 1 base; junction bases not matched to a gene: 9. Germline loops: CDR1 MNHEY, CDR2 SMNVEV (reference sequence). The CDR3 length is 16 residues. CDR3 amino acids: CASSLSSGSRSYEQYF. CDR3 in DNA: TGTGCCAGCAGCCTCTCTAGCGGGAGTAGGTCCTACGAGCAGTACTTC.

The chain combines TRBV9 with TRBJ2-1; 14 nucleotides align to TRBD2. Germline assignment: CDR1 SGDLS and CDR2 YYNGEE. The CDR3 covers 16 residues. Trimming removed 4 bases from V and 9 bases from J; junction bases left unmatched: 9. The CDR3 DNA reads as TGTGCCAGCAGCAGAGACCGACTAGCGGGAGGGACTGAGCAGTTCTTC. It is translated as CASSRDRLAGGTEQFF.

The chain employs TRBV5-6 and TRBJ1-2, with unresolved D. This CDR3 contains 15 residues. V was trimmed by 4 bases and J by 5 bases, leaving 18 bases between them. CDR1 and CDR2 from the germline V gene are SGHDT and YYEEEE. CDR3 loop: CASSTPIVASYGYTF. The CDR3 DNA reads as TGTGCCAGCAGCACCCCGATTGTGGCTTCTTATGGCTACACCTTC.

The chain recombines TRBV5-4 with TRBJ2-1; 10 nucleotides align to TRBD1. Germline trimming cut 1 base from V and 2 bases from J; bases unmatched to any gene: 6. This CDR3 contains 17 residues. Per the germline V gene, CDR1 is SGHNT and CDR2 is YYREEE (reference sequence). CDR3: CASSLSDRGRTYNEQFF. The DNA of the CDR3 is TGTGCCAGCAGCTTGAGTGACAGGGGGCGAACCTACAATGAGCAGTTCTTC. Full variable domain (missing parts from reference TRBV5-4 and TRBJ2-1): ETGVTQSPTHLIKTRGQQVTLRCSSQSGHNTVSWYQQALGQGPQFIFQYYREEENGRGNFPPRFSGLQFPNYSSELNVNALELDDSALYLCASSLSDRGRTYNEQFFGPGTRLTVL.

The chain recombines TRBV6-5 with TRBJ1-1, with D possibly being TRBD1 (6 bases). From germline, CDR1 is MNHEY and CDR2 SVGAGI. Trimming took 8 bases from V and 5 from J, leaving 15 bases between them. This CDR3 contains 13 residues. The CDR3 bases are TGTGCCAGCGCTTATAGGGGGGGGACTGAAGCTTTCTTT. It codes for CASAYRGGTEAFF.

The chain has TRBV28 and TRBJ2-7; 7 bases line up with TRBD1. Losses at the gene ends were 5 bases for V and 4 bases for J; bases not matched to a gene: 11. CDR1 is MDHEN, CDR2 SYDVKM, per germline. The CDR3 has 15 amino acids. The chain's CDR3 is CASSASSQGEYEQYF. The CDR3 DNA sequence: TGTGCCAGCAGTGCCTCCTCCCAGGGGGAGTACGAGCAGTACTTC.

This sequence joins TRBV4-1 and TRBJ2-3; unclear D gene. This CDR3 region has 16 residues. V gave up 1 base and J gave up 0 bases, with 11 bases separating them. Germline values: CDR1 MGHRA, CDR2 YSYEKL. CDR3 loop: CASSQVFRESTDTQYF. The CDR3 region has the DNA TGCGCCAGCAGCCAAGTTTTCCGCGAGAGCACAGATACGCAGTATTTT.

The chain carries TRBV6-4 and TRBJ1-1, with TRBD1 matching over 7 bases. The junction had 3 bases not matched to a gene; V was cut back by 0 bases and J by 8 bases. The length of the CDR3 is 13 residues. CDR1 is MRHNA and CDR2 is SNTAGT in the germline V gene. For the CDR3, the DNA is TGTGCCAGCAGTGACTCATGGACAGGAGAAGCTTTCTTT. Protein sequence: CASSDSWTGEAFF.

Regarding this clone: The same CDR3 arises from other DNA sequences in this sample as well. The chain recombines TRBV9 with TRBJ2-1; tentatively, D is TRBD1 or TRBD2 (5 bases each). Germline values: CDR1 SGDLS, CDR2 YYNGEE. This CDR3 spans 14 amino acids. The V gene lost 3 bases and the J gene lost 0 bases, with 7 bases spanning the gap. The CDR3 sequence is CASSAGTSYNEQFF. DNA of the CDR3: TGTGCCAGCAGCGCAGGGACCTCCTACAATGAGCAGTTCTTC.

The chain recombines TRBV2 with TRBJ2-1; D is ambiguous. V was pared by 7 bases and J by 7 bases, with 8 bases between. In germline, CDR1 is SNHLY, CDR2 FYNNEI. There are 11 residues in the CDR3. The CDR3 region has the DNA TGTGCCAGCATTTCTGGTAATGAGCAGTTCTTC. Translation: CASISGNEQFF.

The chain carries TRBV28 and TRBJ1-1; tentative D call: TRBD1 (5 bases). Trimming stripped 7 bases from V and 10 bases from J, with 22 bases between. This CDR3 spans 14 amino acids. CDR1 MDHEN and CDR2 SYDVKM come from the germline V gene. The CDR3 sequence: CASTISQGRSGAFF. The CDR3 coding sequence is TGTGCCAGCACCATTTCCCAGGGTAGGTCGGGAGCTTTCTTT. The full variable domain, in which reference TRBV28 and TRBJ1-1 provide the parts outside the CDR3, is DVKVTQSSRYLVKRTGEKVFLECVQDMDHENMFWYRQDPGLGLRLIYFSYDVKMKEKGDIPEGYSVSREKKERFSLILESASTNQTSMYLCASTISQGRSGAFFGQGTRLTVV.

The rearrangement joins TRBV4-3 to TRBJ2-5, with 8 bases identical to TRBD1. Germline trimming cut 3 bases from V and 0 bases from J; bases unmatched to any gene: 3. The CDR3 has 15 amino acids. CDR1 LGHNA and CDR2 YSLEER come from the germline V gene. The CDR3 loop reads CASSHKQGDQETQYF. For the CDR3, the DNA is TGCGCCAGCAGCCATAAACAGGGGGACCAAGAGACCCAGTACTTC.

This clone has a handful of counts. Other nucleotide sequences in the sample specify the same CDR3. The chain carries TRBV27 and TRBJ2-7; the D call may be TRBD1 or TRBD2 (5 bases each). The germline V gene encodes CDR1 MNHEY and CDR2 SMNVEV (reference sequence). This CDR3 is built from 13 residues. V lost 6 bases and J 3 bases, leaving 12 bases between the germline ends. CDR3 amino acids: CASSPGRNYEQYF. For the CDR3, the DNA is TGTGCCAGCAGCCCGGGACGGAACTACGAGCAGTACTTC.

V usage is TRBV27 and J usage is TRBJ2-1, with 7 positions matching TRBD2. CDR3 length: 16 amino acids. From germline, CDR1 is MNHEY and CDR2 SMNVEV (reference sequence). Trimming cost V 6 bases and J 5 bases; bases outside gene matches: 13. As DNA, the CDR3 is TGTGCCAGCAGCCGCCGGGCTAGCGGAGGCGACAATGAGCAGTTCTTC. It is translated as CASSRRASGGDNEQFF.

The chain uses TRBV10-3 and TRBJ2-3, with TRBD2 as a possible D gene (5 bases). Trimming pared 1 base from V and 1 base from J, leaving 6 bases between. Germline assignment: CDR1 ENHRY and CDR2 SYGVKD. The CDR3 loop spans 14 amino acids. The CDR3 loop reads CAISELARTDTQYF. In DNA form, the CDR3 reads TGTGCCATCAGTGAGTTAGCGCGCACAGATACGCAGTATTTT.

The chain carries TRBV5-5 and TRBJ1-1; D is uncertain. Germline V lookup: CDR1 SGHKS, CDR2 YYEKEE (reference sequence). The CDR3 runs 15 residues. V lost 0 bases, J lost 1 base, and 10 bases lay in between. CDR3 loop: CASSLGWAGNTEAFF. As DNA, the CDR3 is TGTGCCAGCAGCTTGGGTTGGGCAGGGAACACTGAAGCTTTCTTT.

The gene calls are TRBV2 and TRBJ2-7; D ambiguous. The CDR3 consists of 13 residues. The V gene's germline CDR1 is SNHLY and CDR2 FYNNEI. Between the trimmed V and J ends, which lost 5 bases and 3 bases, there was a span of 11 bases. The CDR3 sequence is CASSLTVVYEQYF. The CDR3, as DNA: TGTGCCAGCAGTCTTACCGTCGTCTACGAGCAGTACTTC.

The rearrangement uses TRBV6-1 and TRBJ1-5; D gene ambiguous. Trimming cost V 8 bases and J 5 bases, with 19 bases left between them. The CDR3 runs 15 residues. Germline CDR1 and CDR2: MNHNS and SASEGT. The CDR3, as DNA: TGTGCCAGCTACATGAGACCCGATGGCGATCAGCCCCAGCATTTT. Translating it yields CASYMRPDGDQPQHF.

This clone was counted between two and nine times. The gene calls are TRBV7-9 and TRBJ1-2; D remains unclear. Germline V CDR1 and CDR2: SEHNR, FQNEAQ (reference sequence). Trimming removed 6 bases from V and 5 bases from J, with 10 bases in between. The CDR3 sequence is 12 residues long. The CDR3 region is CASRDGLYGYTF. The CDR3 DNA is TGTGCCAGCAGAGACGGGCTTTATGGCTACACCTTC. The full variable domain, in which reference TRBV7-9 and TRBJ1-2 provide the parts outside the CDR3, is DTGVSQNPRHKITKRGQNVTFRCDPISEHNRLYWYRQTLGQGPEFLTYFQNEAQLEKSRLLSDRFSAERPKGSFSTLEIQRTEQGDSAMYLCASRDGLYGYTFGSGTRLTVV.

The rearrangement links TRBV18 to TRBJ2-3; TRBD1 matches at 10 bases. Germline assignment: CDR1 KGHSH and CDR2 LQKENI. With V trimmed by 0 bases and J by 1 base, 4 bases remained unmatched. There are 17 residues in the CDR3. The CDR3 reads CASSPPGTGEGTDTQYF. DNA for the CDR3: TGTGCCAGCTCACCACCCGGGACAGGGGAGGGCACAGATACGCAGTATTTT. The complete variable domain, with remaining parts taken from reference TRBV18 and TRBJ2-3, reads NAGVMQNPRHLVRRRGQEARLRCSPMKGHSHVYWYRQLPEEGLKFMVYLQKENIIDESGMPKERFSAEFPKEGPSILRIQQVVRGDSAAYFCASSPPGTGEGTDTQYFGPGTRLTVL.

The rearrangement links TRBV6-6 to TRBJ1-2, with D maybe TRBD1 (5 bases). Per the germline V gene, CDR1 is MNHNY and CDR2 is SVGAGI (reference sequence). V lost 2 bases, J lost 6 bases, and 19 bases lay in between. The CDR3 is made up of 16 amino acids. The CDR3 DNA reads TGTGCCAGCAGTTACCTCCGCAGGGCAGTTGGGGATGGCTACACCTTC. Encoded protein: CASSYLRRAVGDGYTF.

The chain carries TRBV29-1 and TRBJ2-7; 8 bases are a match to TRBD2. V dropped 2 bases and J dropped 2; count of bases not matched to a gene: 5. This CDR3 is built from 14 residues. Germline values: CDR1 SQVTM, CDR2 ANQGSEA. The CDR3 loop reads CSVELSGTTYEQYF. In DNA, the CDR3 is TGCAGCGTTGAACTTAGCGGGACCACCTACGAGCAGTACTTC.